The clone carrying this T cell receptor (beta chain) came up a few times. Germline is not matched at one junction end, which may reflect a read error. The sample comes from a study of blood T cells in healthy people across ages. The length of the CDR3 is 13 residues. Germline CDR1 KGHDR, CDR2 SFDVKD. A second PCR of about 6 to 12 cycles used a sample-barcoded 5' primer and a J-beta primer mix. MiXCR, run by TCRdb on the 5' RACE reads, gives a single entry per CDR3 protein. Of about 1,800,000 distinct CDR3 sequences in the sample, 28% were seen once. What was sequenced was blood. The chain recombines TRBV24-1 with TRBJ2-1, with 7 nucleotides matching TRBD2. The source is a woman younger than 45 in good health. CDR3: CSTSSGNNNEQFF. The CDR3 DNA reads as TGTTCCACCAGCAGCGGGAATAACAATGAGCAGTTCTTC.